What follows are 20 T cell receptor beta chains derived from one specimen sequenced in a study of blood T cell repertoires in COVID-19. Using immunoSEQ multiplex PCR, the repertoire was profiled, and TCRdb retains in-frame clones only, with some absent. The table has 45,000 to 60,000 clones, 75% to 95% seen once; the top ten hold around 6%. The material sequenced was peripheral blood. These receptor sequences come from a man between 65 and 85 years old with active COVID-19.

The rearrangement joins TRBV7-8 to TRBJ1-2; D gene uncertain. Germline V gene lookup returns CDR1 SGHVS and CDR2 FQNEAQ. V lost 4 bases, J lost 2 bases, and 2 bases lay in between. CDR3 size: 11 residues. Here the CDR3 reads CASSSNYGYTF. The CDR3 nucleotides are TGTGCCAGCAGCTCAAACTATGGCTACACCTTC.

This clone was observed a few times. V and J are TRBV12-3 or TRBV12-4 and TRBJ1-5, with 8 positions matching TRBD1. The V and J ends lost 5 bases and 6 bases, in that order; junction bases with no gene match: 3. This CDR3 has 13 residues. The CDR3 is CASSPDRVQPQHF. The DNA of the CDR3 is TGTGCCAGCAGTCCGGACAGGGTTCAGCCCCAGCATTTT.

The V gene is TRBV5-4, the J gene TRBJ2-7, with TRBD2 identical over 7 bases. The CDR3 runs 15 residues. With V trimmed by 3 bases and J by 4 bases, 10 bases remained unmatched. The germline CDR1 and CDR2 sequences are SGHNT and YYREEE (reference sequence). This CDR3 is CASSSAQGLSYEQYF. The CDR3 DNA follows: TGTGCCAGCAGCTCGGCGCAGGGACTATCGTACGAGCAGTACTTC.

This rearrangement joins TRBV6-6 to TRBJ2-1; the match to TRBD2 covers 7 bases. The germline V gene encodes CDR1 MNHNY and CDR2 SVGAGI (reference sequence). The CDR3 is 15 amino acids. After removal of 5 bases from V and 5 bases from J, the junction contained 9 bases not matched to a gene. CDR3 region: CASSRGGGVHNEQFF. The CDR3 bases are TGTGCCAGCAGTCGTGGGGGGGGAGTCCACAATGAGCAGTTCTTC.

This clone was found a few times. The V and J genes are TRBV28 and TRBJ2-3; 13 nucleotides agree with TRBD2. Trimming took 5 bases from V and 4 from J; bases not matched to a gene: 3. CDR3 size: 15 residues. CDR1 MDHEN and CDR2 SYDVKM come from the germline V gene. CDR3 amino acids: CASSTTSGGSDTQYF. DNA for the CDR3: TGTGCCAGCAGTACGACTAGCGGGGGGTCAGATACGCAGTATTTT.

This chain connects TRBV9 to TRBJ2-7, with 13 positions matching TRBD2. Germline trimming cut 3 bases from V and 2 bases from J; bases unmatched to any gene: 5. CDR1 is SGDLS, CDR2 YYNGEE, per germline. The CDR3 length is 16 residues. The CDR3 spells CASSGGLAGPTYEQYF. CDR3 nucleotides: TGTGCCAGCAGCGGGGGACTAGCGGGACCCACCTACGAGCAGTACTTC.

The V call is TRBV30, the J call TRBJ1-6, with 8 bases identical to TRBD1. This CDR3 is 13 amino acids long. Germline assignment: CDR1 GTSNPN and CDR2 SVGIG (reference sequence). J lost 9 bases, V lost 4 bases, and 5 bases had no gene match. The CDR3 sequence is CAWNGQGGSPLHF. DNA for the CDR3: TGTGCCTGGAATGGACAGGGAGGTTCACCCCTCCACTTT.

This clone has more than one count but fewer than ten. The chain links TRBV6-5 to TRBJ2-1; 7 bases map to TRBD1. CDR3 length equals 14 residues. The V segment lost 6 bases and the J segment 5 bases; nucleotides outside the gene matches: 7. In germline, CDR1 is MNHEY, CDR2 SVGAGI. As DNA, the CDR3 is TGTGCCAGCAGCCTGGGACAGCTAAACAATGAGCAGTTCTTC. Amino acid sequence: CASSLGQLNNEQFF.

V is TRBV5-1 and J is TRBJ2-1; 9 bases are a match to TRBD1. Trimming removed 3 bases from V and 3 bases from J; junction bases left unmatched: 13. CDR1 SGHRS and CDR2 YFSETQ come from the germline V gene. The CDR3 consists of 18 residues. The CDR3 protein is CASSSPGQGSMLYNEQFF. CDR3 coding DNA: TGCGCCAGCAGCTCACCGGGACAGGGATCAATGCTCTACAATGAGCAGTTCTTC.

The V and J genes are TRBV15 and TRBJ1-5; D is possibly TRBD1 (6 bases). Trimming left V 4 bases short and J 0 bases short, with 10 bases between. CDR1 is LNHNV, CDR2 YYDKDF, per germline (reference sequence). This CDR3 is 15 amino acids long. The CDR3 DNA reads as TGTGCCACCAGCATGGACAGATATAGCAATCAGCCCCAGCATTTT. The encoded protein is CATSMDRYSNQPQHF.

The V call is TRBV6-6, the J call TRBJ1-1; D gene uncertain. Trimming took 0 bases from V and 6 from J, leaving 5 bases between them. This CDR3 region has 12 residues. CDR1 is MNHNY, CDR2 SVGAGI, per germline (reference sequence). CDR3 sequence: CASSYSSSEAFF. The CDR3 DNA is TGTGCCAGCAGTTACTCGAGCTCTGAAGCTTTCTTT.

V and J are TRBV6-2 or TRBV6-3 and TRBJ2-3; 7 nucleotides match TRBD2. CDR1 and CDR2 from the germline V gene are MNHEY and SVGEGT. With V trimmed by 3 bases and J by 0 bases, 9 bases remained unmatched. The CDR3 covers 17 residues. The CDR3 is CASSYEAGSASTDTQYF. CDR3 coding DNA: TGTGCCAGCAGTTATGAAGCGGGGTCGGCGAGCACAGATACGCAGTATTTT.

The CDR3 bases are TGTGCCAGCAGTTACTTAACTAGCGGGGCCCCAGATACGCAGTATTTT. This sequence encodes CASSYLTSGAPDTQYF. This rearrangement joins TRBV6-5 to TRBJ2-3, with TRBD2 matching 10 bases. V was clipped by 1 base and J by 4 bases; unmatched bases: 5. Germline lookup yields CDR1 MNHEY and CDR2 SVGAGI. The CDR3 contains 16 residues.

This sequence joins TRBV10-2 and TRBJ2-4; D might be TRBD2 (5 bases). The CDR3 loop spans 13 amino acids. Per the germline V gene, CDR1 is WSHSY and CDR2 is SAAADI. V shed 4 bases and J shed 4 bases, with 8 bases lying between them. The CDR3 bases are TGCGCCAGCAGTGGTTCGGGGAAAAACATTCAGTACTTC. This encodes CASSGSGKNIQYF.

CDR3 DNA: TGTGCCAGCAGTGCGTTCCTAGCGGGGGTCCAGGAGCAGTTCTTC. The encoded protein is CASSAFLAGVQEQFF. J is TRBJ2-1 and V is TRBV2; 10 bases are shared with TRBD2. This CDR3 contains 15 residues. Germline loops: CDR1 SNHLY, CDR2 FYNNEI. The ends lost 4 bases at V and 10 bases at J; junction bases unmatched: 10.

The V call is TRBV28, the J call TRBJ2-2; 9 bases match TRBD1. The CDR3 is 14 amino acids. Per the germline V gene, CDR1 is MDHEN and CDR2 is SYDVKM. J was trimmed by 7 bases and V by 9 bases; bases with no gene match: 9. CDR3 sequence (DNA): TGTGCCAGTACCGGGACAGGGTCGATCGGGGAGCTGTTTTTT. Its translation is CASTGTGSIGELFF.

This clone was counted once. The J gene is TRBJ2-3, the V gene TRBV12-3 or TRBV12-4, with TRBD2 identical over 8 bases. The CDR3 loop spans 13 amino acids. Trimming at V came to 3 bases and at J to 6 bases, leaving 2 bases not matched to a gene. The CDR3 coding sequence is TGTGCCAGCAGTTTCGGCGGGGGGGATACGCAGTATTTT. It encodes CASSFGGGDTQYF.

The V and J genes are TRBV7-3 and TRBJ2-5, with 9 bases lining up with TRBD1. J gave up 1 base and V 3 bases, and 0 bases lay outside the gene matches. The CDR3 loop spans 14 amino acids. Germline V gene data show CDR1 as SGHTA and CDR2 as FQGTGA. The DNA of the CDR3 is TGTGCCAGCAGCTTGACAGGGGGCCAAGAGACCCAGTACTTC. This sequence encodes CASSLTGGQETQYF.

This chain uses TRBV10-3 with TRBJ2-7, with 9 bases identical to TRBD1. Germline V gene lookup returns CDR1 ENHRY and CDR2 SYGVKD. CDR3 length: 13 residues. Trimming cost V 11 bases and J 4 bases; bases outside gene matches: 9. CDR3 residues: CAAAGQGGYEQYF. Written as DNA, the CDR3 is TGTGCCGCCGCGGGACAGGGAGGTTACGAGCAGTACTTC.

The J gene is TRBJ2-1, the V gene TRBV6-2 or TRBV6-3, with TRBD2 matching 10 bases. This CDR3 is 16 amino acids long. The germline gives CDR1 MNHEY, CDR2 SVGEGT. Germline trimming cut 0 bases from V and 3 bases from J; bases unmatched to any gene: 2. The CDR3 DNA reads TGTGCCAGCAGTTACTCCCTAGCGGGAGTCTACAATGAGCAGTTCTTC. Protein sequence: CASSYSLAGVYNEQFF.